One TCR beta chain is described in this entry. Sequenced by immunoSEQ multiplex PCR; TCRdb stores in-frame clones only, minus some. Altogether over 65,000 clones are present, roughly 90% being singletons, with the ten largest covering 1.5% to 2%. This entry is derived from a study of T cell changes during pregnancy in multiple sclerosis. Between the trimmed V and J ends, which lost 7 bases and 2 bases, there was a span of 17 bases. Germline V gene data show CDR1 as ENHRY and CDR2 as SYGVKD. This CDR3 has 15 amino acids. The rearrangement joins TRBV10-3 to TRBJ1-1; D perhaps matches TRBD1 (5 bases). The sequence was obtained from a female donor in good health, enrolled as a control in a pregnancy study. The sequencing used peripheral blood, collected in the first trimester of pregnancy. This chain's CDR3 is CAIMGRREGNTEAFF. The CDR3 coding sequence is TGTGCCATCATGGGGCGAAGAGAAGGCAACACTGAAGCTTTCTTT.